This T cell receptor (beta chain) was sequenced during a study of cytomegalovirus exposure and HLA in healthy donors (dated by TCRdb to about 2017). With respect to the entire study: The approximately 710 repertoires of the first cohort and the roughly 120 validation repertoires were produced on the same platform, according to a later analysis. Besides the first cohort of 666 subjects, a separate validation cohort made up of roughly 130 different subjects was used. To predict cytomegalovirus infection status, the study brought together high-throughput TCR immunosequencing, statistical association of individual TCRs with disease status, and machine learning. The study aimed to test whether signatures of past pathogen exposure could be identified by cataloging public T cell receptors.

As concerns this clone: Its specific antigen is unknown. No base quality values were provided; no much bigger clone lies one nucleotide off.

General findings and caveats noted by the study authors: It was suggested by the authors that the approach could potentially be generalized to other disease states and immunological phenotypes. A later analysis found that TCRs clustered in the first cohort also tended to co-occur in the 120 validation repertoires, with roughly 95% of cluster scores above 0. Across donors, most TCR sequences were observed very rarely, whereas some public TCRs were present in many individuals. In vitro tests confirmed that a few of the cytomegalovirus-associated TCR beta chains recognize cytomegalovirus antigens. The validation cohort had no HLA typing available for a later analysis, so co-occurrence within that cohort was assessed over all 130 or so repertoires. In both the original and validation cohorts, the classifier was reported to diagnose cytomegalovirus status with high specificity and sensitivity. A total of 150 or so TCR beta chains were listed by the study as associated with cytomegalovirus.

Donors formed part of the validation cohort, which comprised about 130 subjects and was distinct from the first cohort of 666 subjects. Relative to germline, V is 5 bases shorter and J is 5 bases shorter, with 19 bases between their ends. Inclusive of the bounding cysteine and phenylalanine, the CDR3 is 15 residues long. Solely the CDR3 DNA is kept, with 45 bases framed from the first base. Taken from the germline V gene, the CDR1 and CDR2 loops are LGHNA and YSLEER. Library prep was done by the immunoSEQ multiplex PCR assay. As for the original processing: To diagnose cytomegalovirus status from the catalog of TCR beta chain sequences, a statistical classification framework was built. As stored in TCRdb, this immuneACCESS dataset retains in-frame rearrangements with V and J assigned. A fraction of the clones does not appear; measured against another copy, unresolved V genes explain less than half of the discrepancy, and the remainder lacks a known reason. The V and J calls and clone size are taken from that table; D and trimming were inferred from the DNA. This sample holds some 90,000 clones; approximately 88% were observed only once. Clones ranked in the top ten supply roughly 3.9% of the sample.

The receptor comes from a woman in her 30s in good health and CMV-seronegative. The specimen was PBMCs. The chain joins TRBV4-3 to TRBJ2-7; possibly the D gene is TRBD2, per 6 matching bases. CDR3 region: CASSLAEGRNHEQYF. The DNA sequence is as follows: TGCGCCAGCAGCTTGGCTGAGGGGAGGAACCACGAGCAGTACTTC.